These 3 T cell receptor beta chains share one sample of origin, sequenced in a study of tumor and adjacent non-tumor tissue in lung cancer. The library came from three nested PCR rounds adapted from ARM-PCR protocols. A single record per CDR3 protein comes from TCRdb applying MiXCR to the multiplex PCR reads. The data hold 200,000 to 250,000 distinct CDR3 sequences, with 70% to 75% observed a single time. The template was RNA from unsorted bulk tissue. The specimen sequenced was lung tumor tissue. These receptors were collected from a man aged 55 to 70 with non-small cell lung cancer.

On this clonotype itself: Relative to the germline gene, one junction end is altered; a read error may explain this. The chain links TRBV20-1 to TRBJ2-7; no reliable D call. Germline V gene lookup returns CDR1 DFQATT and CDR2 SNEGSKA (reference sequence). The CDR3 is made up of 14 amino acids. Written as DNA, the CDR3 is TGCAGTGCTAGTGATGCCTGGGCAACCTACGTGCAGTACTTC. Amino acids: CSASDAWATYVQYF.

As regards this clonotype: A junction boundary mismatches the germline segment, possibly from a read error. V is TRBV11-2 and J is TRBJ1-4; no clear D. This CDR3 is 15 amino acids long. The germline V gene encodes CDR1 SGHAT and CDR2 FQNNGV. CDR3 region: CASNLDGKCNEKLFF. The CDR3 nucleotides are TGCGCCAGCAACTTAGATGGGAAGTGTAATGAAAAACTGTTTTTT.

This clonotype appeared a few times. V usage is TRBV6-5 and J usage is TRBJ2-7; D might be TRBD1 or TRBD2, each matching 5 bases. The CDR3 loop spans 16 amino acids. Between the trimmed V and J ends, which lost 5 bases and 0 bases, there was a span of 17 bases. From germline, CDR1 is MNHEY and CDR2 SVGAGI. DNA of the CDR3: TGTGCCAGCAGTCCCCTATCGGCAGGGAGCTCCTACGAGCAGTACTTC. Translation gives CASSPLSAGSSYEQYF.